This T cell receptor (beta chain) derives from a study of blood T cell repertoires in COVID-19. About the study: Researchers got acute and convalescent COVID-19 samples from the United States, Italy and Spain. PBMCs, B-cell-depleted T cells, or T cells provided the cDNA or gDNA that made up the material.

In germline, CDR1 is KGHSH, CDR2 LQKENI. The CDR3 covers 16 residues. The V gene lost 3 bases and the J gene lost 2 bases, with 15 bases spanning the gap. How the authors handled the data: The authors estimated nucleated cell counts from reference gene primer amplification. Generated by immunoSEQ multiplex PCR, the TCRdb table keeps only in-frame clones and is missing some. The DNA gave D and trimming, while V, J and clone size come from that table. Of about 110,000 clones listed, 85% are singletons. Specimen: peripheral blood. This chain joins TRBV18 and TRBJ2-3; D may be TRBD2 (7 bases). This receptor was obtained from a human donor in a cohort sampled during active COVID-19. The CDR3 loop reads CASSPMAGAPTDTQYF. The CDR3 DNA reads as TGTGCCAGCTCACCTATGGCGGGGGCACCCACAGATACGCAGTATTTT.